The following is a T cell receptor beta chain sequence with its context. The PCR made use of 60 Vbeta and 13 Jbeta primers. Produced via immunoSEQ multiplex PCR; TCRdb's table is partial and in-frame only. The profile covers 250,000 to 350,000 clones, with roughly 90% appearing a single time and about 2% taken by the ten largest. This sample was taken from a study of cytomegalovirus exposure and HLA in healthy donors. Germline values: CDR1 SGHDN, CDR2 FVKESK. Trimming took 0 bases from V and 11 from J, leaving 13 bases between them. The CDR3 length is 13 residues. The rearrangement joins TRBV14 to TRBJ1-1; a weak D match, TRBD1 (5 bases). Material for sequencing was PBMCs. The receptor comes from a woman in her late teens or twenties in good health and CMV-seronegative. The CDR3 loop is CASSQDRGNFAFF. Written as DNA, the CDR3 is TGTGCCAGCAGCCAAGATCGGGGGAATTTTGCTTTCTTT. The variable domain in full, with the rest retrieved from reference TRBV14 and TRBJ1-1, is EAGVTQFPSHSVIEKGQTVTLRCDPISGHDNLYWYRRVMGKEIKFLLHFVKESKQDESGMPNNRFLAERTGGTYSTLKVQPAELEDSGVYFCASSQDRGNFAFFGQGTRLTVV.